Following are 8 T cell receptor beta chains from one sample sequenced in a study of Ad26.COV2.S vaccination and SARS-CoV-2 variants. Stated treatment: some 20 received Ad26.COV2.S at low or high dose, single or two shots; about 5 received placebo; per-sample allocation not given. The study sampled participants on day 63 after the first vaccine or placebo injection. Assay used: immunoSEQ multiplex PCR; TCRdb lists only in-frame clones, some missing. Here the sample spans 400,000 to 500,000 clones, approximately 88% being singletons. The input for sequencing was peripheral blood, taken in a trial of Ad26.COV2.S vaccine versus placebo. All receptors derive from a person between 18 and 65 years old who received the Ad26.COV2.S COVID-19 vaccine or a placebo.

V usage is TRBV6-2 or TRBV6-3 and J usage is TRBJ1-5; D not certain. Trimming cost V 3 bases and J 5 bases, with 8 bases left between them. CDR3 size: 13 residues. The germline gives CDR1 MNHEY, CDR2 SVGEGT. CDR3: CASSYGVDQPQHF. CDR3 in DNA: TGTGCCAGCAGTTATGGGGTGGATCAGCCCCAGCATTTT.

V usage is TRBV7-9 and J usage is TRBJ2-5; the D is unclear. This CDR3 region has 15 residues. Trimming left V 1 base short and J 0 bases short, with 9 bases between. In germline, CDR1 is SEHNR, CDR2 FQNEAQ (reference sequence). DNA for the CDR3: TGTGCCAGCAGCTTAGGGTCTGAGTACCAAGAGACCCAGTACTTC. Protein: CASSLGSEYQETQYF.

The rearrangement uses TRBV9 and TRBJ1-3; TRBD1 aligns across 8 bases. CDR1 SGDLS and CDR2 YYNGEE come from the germline V gene. V lost 4 bases and J lost 0; bases outside the gene matches: 6. The CDR3 is 16 residues long. This CDR3 reads CASSPRQGNSGNTIYF. CDR3 nucleotide sequence: TGTGCCAGCAGCCCCCGACAGGGGAACTCTGGAAACACCATATATTTT.

The chain employs TRBV4-1 and TRBJ2-5; D tentatively fits TRBD1 or TRBD2 (5 bases each). The V and J ends lost 2 bases and 6 bases respectively, with 13 bases between them. The CDR3 runs 14 residues. Germline V gene lookup returns CDR1 MGHRA and CDR2 YSYEKL. The CDR3 DNA follows: TGCGCCAGCAGCCAATCAGGGAGTGTAAAGACCCAGTACTTC. Protein product: CASSQSGSVKTQYF.

This chain connects TRBV19 to TRBJ1-2; D is uncertain. The germline CDR1 and CDR2 sequences are LNHDA and SQIVND (reference sequence). Trimming cost V 7 bases and J 6 bases, with 15 bases left between them. The CDR3 has 13 amino acids. The CDR3 sequence: CASIGEEIDGYTF. CDR3 in DNA: TGTGCCAGTATCGGGGAGGAGATTGATGGCTACACCTTC.

The genes are TRBV19 and TRBJ2-3; 8 nucleotides align to TRBD2. The ends lost 6 bases at V and 9 bases at J; junction bases unmatched: 5. Germline CDR1 reads LNHDA; CDR2 reads SQIVND (reference sequence). The CDR3 spans 12 residues. CDR3 residues: CASSPGGETQYF. In DNA form, the CDR3 reads TGTGCCAGTAGCCCCGGGGGGGAGACGCAGTATTTT.

The chain is built from TRBV27 and TRBJ2-1, with D maybe TRBD1 (5 bases). V lost 0 bases, J lost 3 bases, and 9 bases lay in between. The CDR3 is 15 amino acids. CDR1 is MNHEY and CDR2 is SMNVEV in the germline V gene (reference sequence). This CDR3 is CASSLSRTSYNEQFF. The CDR3 DNA reads TGTGCCAGCAGTTTATCGAGGACAAGCTACAATGAGCAGTTCTTC.

In regard to this clone: No conserved phenylalanine or tryptophan ends this CDR3, so it is likely a read error. The DNA is left out, because the CDR3 cannot be placed on it with certainty; the CDR3 is given as TCRdb lists it. The chain recombines TRBV7-2 with TRBJ1-2; the table's D call, TRBD1, was not checked against the DNA. The CDR3 is 13 amino acids in total, end residues counted. The germline V gene encodes CDR1 SGHTA and CDR2 FQGNSA. CDR3 protein: CASSLADRDPLVL.